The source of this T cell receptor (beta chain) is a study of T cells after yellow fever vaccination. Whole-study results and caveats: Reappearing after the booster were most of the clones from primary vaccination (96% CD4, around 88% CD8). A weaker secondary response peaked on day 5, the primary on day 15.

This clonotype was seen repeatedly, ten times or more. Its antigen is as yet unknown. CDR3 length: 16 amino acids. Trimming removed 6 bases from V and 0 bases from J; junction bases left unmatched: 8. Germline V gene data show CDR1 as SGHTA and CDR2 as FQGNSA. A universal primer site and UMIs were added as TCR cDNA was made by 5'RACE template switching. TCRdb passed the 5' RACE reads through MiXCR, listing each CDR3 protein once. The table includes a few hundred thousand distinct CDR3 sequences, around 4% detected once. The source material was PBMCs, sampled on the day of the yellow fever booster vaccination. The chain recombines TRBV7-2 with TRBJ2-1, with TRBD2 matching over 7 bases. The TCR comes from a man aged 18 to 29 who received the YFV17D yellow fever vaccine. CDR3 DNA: TGTGCCAGCAGGCCCCAAACTAGCGCCTCCTACAATGAGCAGTTCTTC. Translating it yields CASRPQTSASYNEQFF. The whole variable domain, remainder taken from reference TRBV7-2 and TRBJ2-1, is GAGVSQSPSNKVTEKGKDVELRCDPISGHTALYWYRQSLGQGLEFLIYFQGNSAPDKSGLPSDRFSAERTGGSVSTLTIQRTQQEDSAVYLCASRPQTSASYNEQFFGPGTRLTVL.